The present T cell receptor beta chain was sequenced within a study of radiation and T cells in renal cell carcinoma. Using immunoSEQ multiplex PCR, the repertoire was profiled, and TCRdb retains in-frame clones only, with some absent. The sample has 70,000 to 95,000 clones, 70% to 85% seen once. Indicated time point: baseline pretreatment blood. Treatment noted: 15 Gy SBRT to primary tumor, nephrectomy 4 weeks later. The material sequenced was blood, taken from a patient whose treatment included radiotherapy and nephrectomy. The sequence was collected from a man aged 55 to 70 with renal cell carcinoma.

CDR3 DNA sequence: TGTGCCAGCAGCTTGCCCCCGGGAGGGGTTGCTAGCGGGAATGAGCAGTTCTTC. Amino acids: CASSLPPGGVASGNEQFF. This sequence joins TRBV5-5 and TRBJ2-1, with 8 bases lining up with TRBD2. Germline-derived CDR1 and CDR2 are SGHKS and YYEKEE (reference sequence). After removal of 1 base from V and 7 bases from J, the junction contained 16 bases not matched to a gene. The CDR3 contains 18 residues.